This T cell receptor (beta chain) was documented in a study of shared clonotypes between healthy human individuals. Study-level information: Each donor's CD4 naive and CD4 memory cells filled three plates apiece, CD8 naive two, and CD8 memory one. General study results and limits: In the sorted subsets, rarefaction showed sequencing was incomplete despite large depth.

On this clone: As yet, its antigen is unknown.

Method: immunoSEQ multiplex PCR; TCRdb's copy keeps in-frame clones and lacks some. There are 900,000 to 1,200,000 clones in the sample; roughly 74% occur only once, and 0.61% lies in the top ten. CDR1 is MNHEY and CDR2 is SMNVEV in the germline V gene (reference sequence). The V and J ends lost 2 bases and 3 bases, in that order; junction bases with no gene match: 3. The length of the CDR3 is 15 residues. The authors divided CD4+ cells into CD45RA+ naive and CD45RA-negative memory subsets. The specimen sequenced was memory CD4+ T cells from PBMCs. Documented subset: CD45RA-negative fraction. This receptor was identified in a man between 18 and 29 years old in good health. Some clones in this sample may be carry-over from other donors' samples. The chain recombines TRBV27 with TRBJ2-7; TRBD2 matches 11 bases. The DNA for the CDR3 is TGTGCCAGCAGTTTAGGAACTAGCGGGAGCTACGAGCAGTACTTC. This translates into CASSLGTSGSYEQYF.